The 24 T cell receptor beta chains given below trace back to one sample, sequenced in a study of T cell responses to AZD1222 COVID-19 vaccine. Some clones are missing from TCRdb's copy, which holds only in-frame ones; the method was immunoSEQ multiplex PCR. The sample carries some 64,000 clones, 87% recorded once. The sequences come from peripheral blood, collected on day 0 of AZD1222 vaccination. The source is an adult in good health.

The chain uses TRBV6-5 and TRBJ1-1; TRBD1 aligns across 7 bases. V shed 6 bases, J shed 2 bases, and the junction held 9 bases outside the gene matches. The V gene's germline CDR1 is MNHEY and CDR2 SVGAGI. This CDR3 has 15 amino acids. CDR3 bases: TGTGCCAGCAGACGTATCAGGGGGGTAAACACTGAAGCTTTCTTT. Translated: CASRRIRGVNTEAFF.

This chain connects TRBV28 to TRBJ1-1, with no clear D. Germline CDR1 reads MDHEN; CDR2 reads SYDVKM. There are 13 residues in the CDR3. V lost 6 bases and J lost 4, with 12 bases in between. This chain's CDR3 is CASSPPAGTEAFF. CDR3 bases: TGTGCCAGCAGCCCTCCAGCAGGCACTGAAGCTTTCTTT. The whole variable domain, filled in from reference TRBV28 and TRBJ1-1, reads DVKVTQSSRYLVKRTGEKVFLECVQDMDHENMFWYRQDPGLGLRLIYFSYDVKMKEKGDIPEGYSVSREKKERFSLILESASTNQTSMYLCASSPPAGTEAFFGQGTRLTVV.

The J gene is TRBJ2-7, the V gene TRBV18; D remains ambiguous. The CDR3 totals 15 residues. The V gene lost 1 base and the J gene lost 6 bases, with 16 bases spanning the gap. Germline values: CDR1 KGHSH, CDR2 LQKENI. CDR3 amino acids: CASSPLAGSISEQYF. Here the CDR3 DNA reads TGTGCCAGCTCACCACTTGCAGGATCCATTTCCGAGCAGTACTTC.

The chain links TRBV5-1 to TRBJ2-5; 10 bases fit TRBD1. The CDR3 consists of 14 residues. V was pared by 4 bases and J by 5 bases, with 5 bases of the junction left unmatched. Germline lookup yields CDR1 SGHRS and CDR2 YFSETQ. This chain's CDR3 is CASSADRGMETQYF. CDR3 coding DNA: TGCGCCAGCAGCGCGGACAGGGGGATGGAGACCCAGTACTTC.

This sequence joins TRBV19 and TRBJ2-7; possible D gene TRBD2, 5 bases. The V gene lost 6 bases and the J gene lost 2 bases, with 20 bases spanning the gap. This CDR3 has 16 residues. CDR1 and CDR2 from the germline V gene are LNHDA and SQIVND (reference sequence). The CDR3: CASSLIANTRPYEQYF. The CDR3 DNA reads TGTGCCAGTAGCCTTATAGCGAATACCCGACCCTACGAGCAGTACTTC.

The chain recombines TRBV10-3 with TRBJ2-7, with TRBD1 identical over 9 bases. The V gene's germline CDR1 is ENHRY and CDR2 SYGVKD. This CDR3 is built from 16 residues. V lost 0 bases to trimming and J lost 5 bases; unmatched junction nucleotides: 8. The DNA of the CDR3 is TGTGCCATCAGTGAGTCGGGGACAGGGTCTGGGCACGAGCAGTACTTC. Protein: CAISESGTGSGHEQYF.

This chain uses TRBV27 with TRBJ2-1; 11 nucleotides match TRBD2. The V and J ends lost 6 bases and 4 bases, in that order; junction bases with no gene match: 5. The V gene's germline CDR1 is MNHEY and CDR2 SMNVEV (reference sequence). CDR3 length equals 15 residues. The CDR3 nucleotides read TGTGCCAGCAGACAGACTAGCGGGGCTTACAATGAGCAGTTCTTC. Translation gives CASRQTSGAYNEQFF.

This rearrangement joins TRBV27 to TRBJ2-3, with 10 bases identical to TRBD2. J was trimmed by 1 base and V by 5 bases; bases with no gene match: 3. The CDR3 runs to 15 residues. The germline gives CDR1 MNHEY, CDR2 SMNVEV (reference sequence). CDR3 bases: TGTGCCAGCAGTGCTCTAGCGGGAGGCACAGATACGCAGTATTTT. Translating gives CASSALAGGTDTQYF.

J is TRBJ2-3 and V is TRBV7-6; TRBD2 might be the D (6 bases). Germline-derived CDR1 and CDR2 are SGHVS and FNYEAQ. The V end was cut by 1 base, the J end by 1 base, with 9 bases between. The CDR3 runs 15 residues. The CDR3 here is CASSLGGGRTDTQYF. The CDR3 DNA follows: TGTGCCAGCAGCTTAGGGGGAGGACGCACAGATACGCAGTATTTT.

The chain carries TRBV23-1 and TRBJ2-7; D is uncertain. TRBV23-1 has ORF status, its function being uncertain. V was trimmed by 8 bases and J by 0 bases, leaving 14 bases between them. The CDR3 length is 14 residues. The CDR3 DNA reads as TGCGCCAGCCCGGACCGACGGAACTCCTACGAGCAGTACTTC. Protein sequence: CASPDRRNSYEQYF.

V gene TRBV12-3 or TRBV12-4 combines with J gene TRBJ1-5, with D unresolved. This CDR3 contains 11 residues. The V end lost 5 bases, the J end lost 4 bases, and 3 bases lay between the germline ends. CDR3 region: CASSRNQPQHF. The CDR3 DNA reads TGTGCCAGCAGTCGGAATCAGCCCCAGCATTTT.

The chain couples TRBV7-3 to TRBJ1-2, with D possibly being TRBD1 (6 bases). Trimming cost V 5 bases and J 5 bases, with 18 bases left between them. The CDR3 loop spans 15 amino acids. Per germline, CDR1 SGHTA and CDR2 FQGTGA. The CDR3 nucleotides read TGTGCCAGCAGCCCACAACATACAGGGATTTATGGCTACACCTTC. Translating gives CASSPQHTGIYGYTF.

CDR3: CASSQGGGGGYTF. CDR3 nucleotide sequence: TGTGCCAGCAGCCAAGGCGGGGGAGGTGGCTACACCTTC. The V gene is TRBV4-2, the J gene TRBJ1-2; a weak D match, TRBD1 (5 bases). This CDR3 region has 13 residues. CDR1 is LGHNA and CDR2 is YNFKEQ in the germline V gene. The V gene lost 1 base and the J gene lost 7 bases, with 10 bases spanning the gap.

This CDR3 is CASSLRGPAYEQYF. The CDR3 DNA follows: TGTGCCAGCAGCCTAAGGGGGCCCGCCTACGAGCAGTACTTC. V usage is TRBV11-3 and J usage is TRBJ2-7; 7 positions match TRBD1. CDR3 length: 14 residues. Germline V CDR1 and CDR2: SGHNT, YENEEA. The junction had 6 bases not matched to a gene; V was cut back by 5 bases and J by 2 bases.

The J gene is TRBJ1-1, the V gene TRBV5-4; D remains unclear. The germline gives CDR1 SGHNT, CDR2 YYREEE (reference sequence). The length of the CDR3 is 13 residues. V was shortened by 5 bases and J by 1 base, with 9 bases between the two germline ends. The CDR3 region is CASRRDGNTEAFF. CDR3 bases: TGTGCCAGCAGACGAGACGGGAACACTGAAGCTTTCTTT. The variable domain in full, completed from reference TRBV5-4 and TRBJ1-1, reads ETGVTQSPTHLIKTRGQQVTLRCSSQSGHNTVSWYQQALGQGPQFIFQYYREEENGRGNFPPRFSGLQFPNYSSELNVNALELDDSALYLCASRRDGNTEAFFGQGTRLTVV.

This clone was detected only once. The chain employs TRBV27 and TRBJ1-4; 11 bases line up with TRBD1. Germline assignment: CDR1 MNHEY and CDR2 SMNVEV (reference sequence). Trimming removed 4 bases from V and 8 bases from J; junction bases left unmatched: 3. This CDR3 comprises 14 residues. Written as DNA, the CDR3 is TGTGCCAGCAGTTGGACAGGGGGCCTGGAAAAACTGTTTTTT. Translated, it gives CASSWTGGLEKLFF. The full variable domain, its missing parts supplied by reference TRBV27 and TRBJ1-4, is EAQVTQNPRYLITVTGKKLTVTCSQNMNHEYMSWYRQDPGLGLRQIYYSMNVEVTDKGDVPEGYKVSRKEKRNFPLILESPSPNQTSLYFCASSWTGGLEKLFFGSGTQLSVL.

The CDR3 here is CAWSETGGWATNEKLFF. CDR3 nucleotides: TGTGCCTGGAGTGAAACAGGGGGCTGGGCAACTAATGAAAAACTGTTTTTT. The V and J genes are TRBV30 and TRBJ1-4; the match to TRBD1 covers 9 bases. Germline CDR1 reads GTSNPN; CDR2 reads SVGIG (reference sequence). Trimming cost V 1 base and J 0 bases; bases outside gene matches: 6. The length of the CDR3 is 17 residues.

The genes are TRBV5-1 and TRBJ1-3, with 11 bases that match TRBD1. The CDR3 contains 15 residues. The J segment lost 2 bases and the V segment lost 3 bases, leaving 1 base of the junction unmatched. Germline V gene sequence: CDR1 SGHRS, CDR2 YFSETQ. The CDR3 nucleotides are TGCGCCAGCAGCTCGGACAGGGGGCCTGGAAACACCATATATTTT. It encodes CASSSDRGPGNTIYF.

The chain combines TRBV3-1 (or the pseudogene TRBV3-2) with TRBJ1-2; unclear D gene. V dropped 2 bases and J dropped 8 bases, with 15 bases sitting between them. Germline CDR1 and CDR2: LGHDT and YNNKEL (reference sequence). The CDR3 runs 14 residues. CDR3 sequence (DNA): TGTGCCAGCAGCCAAAATGCAGGTATTAGGGGCTACACCTTC. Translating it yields CASSQNAGIRGYTF.

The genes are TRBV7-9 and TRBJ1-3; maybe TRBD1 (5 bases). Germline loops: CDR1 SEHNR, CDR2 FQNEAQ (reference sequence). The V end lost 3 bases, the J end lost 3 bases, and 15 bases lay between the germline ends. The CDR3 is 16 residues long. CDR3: CASSFNGGLIGNTIYF. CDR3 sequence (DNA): TGTGCCAGCAGCTTCAACGGGGGGTTAATTGGAAACACCATATATTTT.

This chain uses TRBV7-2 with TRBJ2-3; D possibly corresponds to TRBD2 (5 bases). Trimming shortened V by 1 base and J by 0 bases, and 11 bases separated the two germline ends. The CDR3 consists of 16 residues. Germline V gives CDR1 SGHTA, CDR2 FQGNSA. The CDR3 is CASSLVSDSSTDTQYF. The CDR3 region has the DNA TGTGCCAGCAGCTTAGTTTCGGACTCTAGCACAGATACGCAGTATTTT.

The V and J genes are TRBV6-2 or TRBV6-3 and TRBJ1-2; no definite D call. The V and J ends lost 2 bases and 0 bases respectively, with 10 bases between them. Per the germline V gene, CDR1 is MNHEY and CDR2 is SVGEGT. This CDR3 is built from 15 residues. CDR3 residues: CASSYLRNPNYGYTF. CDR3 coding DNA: TGTGCCAGCAGTTACCTCAGAAACCCTAACTATGGCTACACCTTC.

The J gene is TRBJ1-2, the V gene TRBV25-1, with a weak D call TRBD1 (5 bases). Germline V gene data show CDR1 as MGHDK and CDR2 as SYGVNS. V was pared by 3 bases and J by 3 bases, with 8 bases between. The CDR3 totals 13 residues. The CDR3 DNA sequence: TGTGCCAGCAGTGATACAGGACACTATGGCTACACCTTC. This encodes CASSDTGHYGYTF.

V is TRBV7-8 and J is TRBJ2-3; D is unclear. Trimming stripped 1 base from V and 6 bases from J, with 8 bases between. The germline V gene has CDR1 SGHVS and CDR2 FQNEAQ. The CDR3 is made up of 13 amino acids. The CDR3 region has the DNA TGTGCCAGCAGCTTAGAAACGCTGGATACGCAGTATTTT. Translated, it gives CASSLETLDTQYF.